What follows are 32 T cell receptor beta chains derived from one specimen sequenced in a study of CD8+ T cells in alopecia areata. Reverse transcription of extracted RNA yielded cDNA, which provided the sequencing template. TCRdb keeps only in-frame clones here, not all; method: immunoSEQ multiplex PCR. This table has roughly 120,000 clones, about two fifths appearing once. Sequenced input: CD4+ T cells sorted from blood. Receptors originate from a human donor with alopecia areata.

In its sample, this clone was seen a few times. The rearrangement joins TRBV7-9 to TRBJ2-2; D possibly corresponds to TRBD2 (5 bases). The V gene's germline CDR1 is SEHNR and CDR2 FQNEAQ (reference sequence). The CDR3 totals 18 residues. The V and J ends lost 5 bases and 0 bases respectively, with 19 bases between them. DNA of the CDR3: TGTGCCAGCAGCCCCCAACCCCATAGCGCATCGAACACCGGGGAGCTGTTTTTT. This gives the protein CASSPQPHSASNTGELFF. Looking up the rest from reference TRBV7-9 and TRBJ2-2 gives the full variable domain: DTGVSQNPRHKITKRGQNVTFRCDPISEHNRLYWYRQTLGQGPEFLTYFQNEAQLEKSRLLSDRFSAERPKGSFSTLEIQRTEQGDSAMYLCASSPQPHSASNTGELFFGEGSRLTVL.

The chain combines TRBV2 with TRBJ1-1, with 7 bases identical to TRBD1. The J segment lost 7 bases and the V segment lost 3 bases, leaving 5 bases of the junction unmatched. The germline gives CDR1 SNHLY, CDR2 FYNNEI. The CDR3 totals 13 residues. Here the CDR3 DNA reads TGTGCCAGCAGTGATCAGGGGGTGAATGAAGCTTTCTTT. Translation gives CASSDQGVNEAFF.

This clone has a handful of counts. This chain connects TRBV5-1 to TRBJ2-2; D is uncertain. V gave up 1 base and J gave up 5 bases, with 15 bases separating them. The CDR3 runs to 16 residues. Germline-derived CDR1 and CDR2 are SGHRS and YFSETQ. This CDR3 is CASSLRPQNPTGELFF. DNA for the CDR3: TGCGCCAGCAGCTTGCGGCCTCAAAACCCGACCGGGGAGCTGTTTTTT.

This clone was observed a single time. The chain joins TRBV5-1 to TRBJ2-3; 10 positions match TRBD1. The germline CDR1 and CDR2 sequences are SGHRS and YFSETQ. Trimming took 5 bases from V and 2 from J; bases not matched to a gene: 5. This CDR3 contains 15 residues. In DNA, the CDR3 is TGCGCCAGCAGACGACAGGGGGCAATCACAGATACGCAGTATTTT. Protein sequence: CASRRQGAITDTQYF.

The rearrangement links TRBV29-1 to TRBJ2-5; 8 positions agree with TRBD2. This CDR3 contains 13 residues. Per the germline V gene, CDR1 is SQVTM and CDR2 is ANQGSEA. Trimming removed 6 bases from V and 3 bases from J; junction bases left unmatched: 6. CDR3 protein: CSVVNGGEETQYF. The CDR3 region has the DNA TGCAGCGTGGTGAACGGGGGGGAAGAGACCCAGTACTTC. The full variable domain, completed using reference TRBV29-1 and TRBJ2-5, is SAVISQKPSRDICQRGTSLTIQCQVDSQVTMMFWYRQQPGQSLTLIATANQGSEATYESGFVIDKFPISRPNLTFSTLTVSNMSPEDSSIYLCSVVNGGEETQYFGPGTRLLVL.

This rearrangement joins TRBV30 to TRBJ1-5; possibly TRBD1 for D (5 bases). Germline V gives CDR1 GTSNPN, CDR2 SVGIG (reference sequence). V gave up 3 bases and J gave up 2 bases, with 14 bases separating them. The CDR3 contains 15 residues. Here the CDR3 reads CAWRLQGRGNQPQHF. The DNA of the CDR3 is TGTGCCTGGAGGCTGCAGGGAAGGGGCAATCAGCCCCAGCATTTT.

The chain joins TRBV5-4 to TRBJ2-6; 9 bases fit TRBD1. The junction had 7 bases not matched to a gene; V was cut back by 3 bases and J by 9 bases. CDR1 is SGHNT and CDR2 is YYREEE in the germline V gene (reference sequence). The CDR3 contains 15 residues. CDR3: CASSSRTGANNVLTF. CDR3 coding DNA: TGTGCCAGCAGCTCCCGGACAGGGGCTAACAACGTCCTGACTTTC. Full variable domain (rest looked up from reference TRBV5-4 and TRBJ2-6): ETGVTQSPTHLIKTRGQQVTLRCSSQSGHNTVSWYQQALGQGPQFIFQYYREEENGRGNFPPRFSGLQFPNYSSELNVNALELDDSALYLCASSSRTGANNVLTFGAGSRLTVL.

The V call is TRBV27, the J call TRBJ1-2, with 11 bases lining up with TRBD1. The trim removed 4 bases at V and 7 bases at J, leaving 5 bases unmatched. The germline CDR1 and CDR2 sequences are MNHEY and SMNVEV (reference sequence). The CDR3 sequence is 14 residues long. The chain's CDR3 is CASSSRGTGGGYTF. CDR3 nucleotides: TGTGCCAGCAGTTCTAGAGGGACAGGGGGTGGCTACACCTTC.

The V gene is TRBV4-3, the J gene TRBJ1-2; no firm D call. The germline V gene has CDR1 LGHNA and CDR2 YSLEER. V was trimmed by 1 base and J by 3 bases, leaving 12 bases between them. CDR3 length equals 15 residues. CDR3 sequence (DNA): TGCGCCAGCAGCCAAGGAGGAGGGATGGACTATGGCTACACCTTC. Its protein product is CASSQGGGMDYGYTF.

This sequence joins TRBV7-9 and TRBJ1-4; perhaps TRBD1 as D (6 bases). The CDR3 totals 16 residues. The ends were cut back, 8 bases at V and 0 bases at J, with 16 bases in the middle. Per germline, CDR1 SEHNR and CDR2 FQNEAQ (reference sequence). The CDR3 DNA reads TGTGCCAGCTCCCGGATGGGGGCTGCAACTAATGAAAAACTGTTTTTT. Translation gives CASSRMGAATNEKLFF.

V gene TRBV25-1 combines with J gene TRBJ2-7; the match to TRBD2 covers 9 bases. With V trimmed by 6 bases and J by 2 bases, 2 bases remained unmatched. CDR1 MGHDK and CDR2 SYGVNS come from the germline V gene. The length of the CDR3 is 13 residues. CDR3 bases: TGTGCCAGCAGACTAGCGGGTGCCTACGAGCAGTACTTC. Protein: CASRLAGAYEQYF.

In this sample, this clone turned up a few times. This chain uses TRBV18 with TRBJ2-1; D remains unclear. Trimming pared 3 bases from V and 4 bases from J, leaving 13 bases between. Germline CDR1 is KGHSH and CDR2 is LQKENI. The CDR3 covers 15 residues. CDR3: CASSPGSGWYNEQFF. The CDR3 bases are TGTGCCAGCTCACCTGGGTCCGGGTGGTACAATGAGCAGTTCTTC.

V gene TRBV6-5 combines with J gene TRBJ1-5, with no clear D. Deletions cut 2 bases from V and 5 bases from J, with 7 bases between. Germline CDR1 and CDR2: MNHEY and SVGAGI. The CDR3 has 13 amino acids. The CDR3 protein is CASSYTSDQPQHF. CDR3 DNA: TGTGCCAGCAGTTACACATCCGATCAGCCCCAGCATTTT.

This chain connects TRBV2 to TRBJ2-7, with 9 bases that match TRBD1. Germline trimming cut 4 bases from V and 1 base from J; bases unmatched to any gene: 5. Germline CDR1 is SNHLY and CDR2 is FYNNEI. This CDR3 contains 15 residues. The CDR3 region is CASSVRDRESYEQYF. The CDR3 nucleotides read TGTGCCAGCAGTGTACGGGACAGGGAATCCTACGAGCAGTACTTC.

This clone has only a few counts. The gene calls are TRBV7-9 and TRBJ2-1; 13 bases align to TRBD2. J was trimmed by 0 bases and V by 5 bases; bases with no gene match: 10. Germline CDR1 SEHNR, CDR2 FQNEAQ (reference sequence). CDR3 length: 19 residues. In DNA, the CDR3 is TGTGCCAGCAGCCCTCAGGGACTAGCGGGGTTCGGCTCCTACAATGAGCAGTTCTTC. Protein product: CASSPQGLAGFGSYNEQFF. Supplemented by reference TRBV7-9 and TRBJ2-1, the full variable domain reads DTGVSQNPRHKITKRGQNVTFRCDPISEHNRLYWYRQTLGQGPEFLTYFQNEAQLEKSRLLSDRFSAERPKGSFSTLEIQRTEQGDSAMYLCASSPQGLAGFGSYNEQFFGPGTRLTVL.

The chain couples TRBV7-3 to TRBJ2-1; D is ambiguous. Germline lookup yields CDR1 SGHTA and CDR2 FQGTGA. This CDR3 has 14 amino acids. V was trimmed by 5 bases and J by 15 bases, leaving 23 bases between them. CDR3 sequence (DNA): TGTGCCAGCAGCCCCTTTATGTCGTCCGGTCCGAGGTTCTTC. It translates to CASSPFMSSGPRFF.

The genes are TRBV10-3 and TRBJ2-3, with unresolved D. V shed 0 bases and J shed 2 bases, with 3 bases lying between them. The CDR3 runs to 13 residues. CDR1 is ENHRY, CDR2 SYGVKD, per germline. This chain's CDR3 is CAISESPTDTQYF. The CDR3 coding sequence is TGTGCCATCAGTGAGTCCCCCACAGATACGCAGTATTTT.

The chain carries TRBV6-6 and TRBJ2-1; D gene ambiguous. The V gene's germline CDR1 is MNHNY and CDR2 SVGAGI (reference sequence). Trimming took off 2 bases at V and 0 bases at J, with 11 bases between the two ends. This CDR3 has 16 amino acids. In DNA, the CDR3 is TGTGCCAGCAGTTACGAAGGGCGGAGCTCCTACAATGAGCAGTTCTTC. Encoded protein: CASSYEGRSSYNEQFF.

This clone has only a few counts. The chain employs TRBV5-1 and TRBJ2-5; D unresolved. CDR1 and CDR2 from the germline V gene are SGHRS and YFSETQ. The V end lost 2 bases, the J end lost 3 bases, and 5 bases lay between the germline ends. The CDR3 runs to 12 residues. CDR3 DNA: TGCGCCAGCAGCTTTTCGGAAGAGACCCAGTACTTC. Encoded protein: CASSFSEETQYF.

A few counts support this clone. J is TRBJ1-6 and V is TRBV4-1; no clear D. V was shortened by 0 bases and J by 0 bases, with 9 bases between the two germline ends. The germline V gene has CDR1 MGHRA and CDR2 YSYEKL. This CDR3 spans 17 amino acids. The CDR3 protein is CASSQDARSSYNSPLHF. CDR3 coding DNA: TGCGCCAGCAGCCAAGATGCCAGGAGCTCCTATAATTCACCCCTCCACTTT.

V is TRBV7-3 and J is TRBJ2-7; the D gene is possibly TRBD2 (6 bases). Germline CDR1 is SGHTA and CDR2 is FQGTGA. Between the trimmed V and J ends, which lost 4 bases and 9 bases, there was a span of 13 bases. This CDR3 is 12 amino acids long. This CDR3 is CASSSYTGVQYF. The CDR3 DNA reads as TGTGCCAGCAGCTCCTACACGGGGGTGCAGTACTTC.

This chain uses TRBV29-1 with TRBJ2-7, with a possible D match to TRBD2 (6 bases). The ends were cut back, 6 bases at V and 0 bases at J, with 18 bases in the middle. Germline V gene lookup returns CDR1 SQVTM and CDR2 ANQGSEA. CDR3 size: 15 residues. CDR3 sequence (DNA): TGCAGCGTAGCCGGAGGGCTGGGCGGCTCCTACGAGCAGTACTTC. It yields the protein CSVAGGLGGSYEQYF.

This clone has just a few counts. The chain uses TRBV2 and TRBJ2-5; possibly TRBD2 for D (5 bases). The CDR3 consists of 14 residues. V was cut by 1 base and J by 7 bases, with 13 bases left in between. Germline V gene lookup returns CDR1 SNHLY and CDR2 FYNNEI. The CDR3 coding sequence is TGTGCCAGCAGTGAAGTCGAGGGCCGCGGGACCCAGTACTTC. As protein: CASSEVEGRGTQYF. The full variable domain, rest sourced from reference TRBV2 and TRBJ2-5, is EPEVTQTPSHQVTQMGQEVILRCVPISNHLYFYWYRQILGQKVEFLVSFYNNEISEKSEIFDDQFSVERPDGSNFTLKIRSTKLEDSAMYFCASSEVEGRGTQYFGPGTRLLVL.

The chain uses TRBV4-3 and TRBJ2-1; no clear D gene. Per the germline V gene, CDR1 is LGHNA and CDR2 is YSLEER. V lost 0 bases, J lost 7 bases, and 13 bases lay in between. The length of the CDR3 is 15 residues. In DNA, the CDR3 is TGCGCCAGCAGCCAAGATCGTAGAAGGAGAAATGAGCAGTTCTTC. Its protein is CASSQDRRRRNEQFF.

This clone was detected many times. The V and J genes are TRBV23-1 and TRBJ1-6; 9 bases map to TRBD1. TRBV23-1 is filed as an ORF, its function uncertain. With 4 bases clipped from V and 10 bases from J, the junction kept 8 bases outside the gene matches. This CDR3 has 15 amino acids. This CDR3 is CASSLPGQGNSPLHF. The CDR3 coding sequence is TGCGCCAGCAGTCTCCCGGGACAGGGAAACTCACCCCTCCACTTT.

This clone was detected only a few times. This chain connects TRBV29-1 to TRBJ1-1; D unresolved. Trimming took off 4 bases at V and 5 bases at J, with 11 bases between the two ends. The CDR3 contains 12 residues. Germline V CDR1 and CDR2: SQVTM, ANQGSEA. The CDR3 loop reads CSVVADYTEAFF. CDR3 DNA sequence: TGCAGCGTTGTGGCAGACTATACTGAAGCTTTCTTT.

The chain joins TRBV6-5 to TRBJ2-7; 10 bases line up with TRBD1. This CDR3 is built from 14 residues. CDR1 and CDR2 from the germline V gene are MNHEY and SVGAGI. J gave up 4 bases and V 6 bases, and 6 bases lay outside the gene matches. The CDR3 DNA reads as TGTGCCAGCAGGATGACAGGGGGCGGTTACGAGCAGTACTTC. It encodes CASRMTGGGYEQYF.

The sample holds a few counts of this clone. The chain combines TRBV6-5 with TRBJ2-7; TRBD2 is a possible D gene (6 bases). This CDR3 has 11 residues. In germline, CDR1 is MNHEY, CDR2 SVGAGI. Trimming removed 2 bases from V and 12 bases from J, with 11 bases in between. The CDR3 here is CASSYRESTYF. The CDR3 nucleotides are TGTGCCAGCAGTTACCGGGAGTCGACGTACTTC.

The chain joins TRBV29-1 to TRBJ1-4; the match to TRBD1 covers 8 bases. The trim removed 1 base at V and 0 bases at J, leaving 7 bases unmatched. This CDR3 region has 17 residues. Germline V gene sequence: CDR1 SQVTM, CDR2 ANQGSEA. The CDR3 protein is CSVEVPQGVATNEKLFF. In DNA, the CDR3 is TGCAGCGTTGAAGTCCCACAGGGGGTGGCAACTAATGAAAAACTGTTTTTT.

This clone was counted only a few times. This chain connects TRBV29-1 to TRBJ2-7; D is perhaps TRBD1 (5 bases). This CDR3 contains 13 residues. Looked up from germline, CDR1 is SQVTM and CDR2 is ANQGSEA. Trimming shortened V by 7 bases and J by 7 bases, and 20 bases separated the two germline ends. The CDR3 DNA sequence: TGCAGCGCTCAATGGGGCCCCGGCGGAGAGCAGTACTTC. Amino acid sequence: CSAQWGPGGEQYF.

This clone turned up a few times. V usage is TRBV29-1 and J usage is TRBJ1-2; no reliable D call. Germline CDR1 SQVTM, CDR2 ANQGSEA. Between the trimmed V and J ends, which lost 6 bases and 6 bases, there was a span of 11 bases. The CDR3 loop spans 11 amino acids. The CDR3 here is CSVSDGDGYTF. The CDR3 DNA reads TGCAGCGTCTCGGACGGGGATGGCTACACCTTC.

The rearrangement joins TRBV18 to TRBJ2-7; 11 nucleotides align to TRBD1. V was pared by 8 bases and J by 5 bases, with 5 bases of the junction left unmatched. CDR3 length equals 13 residues. CDR1 and CDR2 from the germline V gene are KGHSH and LQKENI. The CDR3 reads CASSWDRGNEQYF. The CDR3 bases are TGTGCCAGCAGTTGGGACAGGGGGAACGAGCAGTACTTC.